Presented here are 16 T cell receptor beta chains from one specimen sequenced in a study of T-cell reconstitution after alpha-beta-depleted transplantation in children. Unique molecular identifiers were built into the TCRbeta library. One entry per CDR3 protein, called by TCRdb with MiXCR from the PCR reads. The repertoire holds over 85,000 distinct CDR3 sequences, with less than 6% as singletons. The sequenced sample was PBMCs, mostly from graft donor cells, obtained 60 days after TCRalphabeta/CD19-depleted stem cell transplant. These receptor sequences come from a female patient aged 2-15 years who had a stem cell transplant for Fanconi anemia, so the T cells may come from the graft donor.

This clonotype has at least ten counts. CDR3 amino acids: CASTSSGRYSSYNEQFF. The CDR3 DNA sequence: TGTGCCAGCACTTCTAGCGGGAGGTACAGCTCCTACAATGAGCAGTTCTTC. V gene TRBV25-1 combines with J gene TRBJ2-1; 11 nucleotides align to TRBD2. CDR3 length: 17 residues. CDR1 is MGHDK, CDR2 SYGVNS, per germline. Germline trimming cut 7 bases from V and 0 bases from J; bases unmatched to any gene: 8.

The chain carries TRBV21-1 and TRBJ1-1; the D segment call TRBD1 is taken from the table without a DNA check. TRBV21-1 is recorded as a pseudogene. The CDR3 is made up of 21 amino acids. The CDR3 reads CASSPTGSGIQVLPCNTEAFF. In DNA form, the CDR3 reads TGTGCCAGCAGCCCAACGGGGTCAGGGATACAGGTCCTGCCCTGTAACACTGAAGCTTTCTTT.

The CDR3 DNA reads TGTGCCAGCAGCTTAAGTTCGTCCCTTGGGGAGCAGTTCTTC. Protein product: CASSLSSSLGEQFF. The chain couples TRBV7-8 to TRBJ2-1; D is uncertain. This CDR3 is built from 14 residues. The V and J ends lost 2 bases and 10 bases respectively, with 15 bases between them. Germline V lookup: CDR1 SGHVS, CDR2 FQNEAQ.

The V gene is TRBV7-3, the J gene TRBJ2-3; TRBD1 or TRBD2 may be the D gene (5 bases each). V shed 2 bases and J shed 9 bases, with 18 bases lying between them. CDR1 is SGHTA and CDR2 is FQGTGA in the germline V gene. The CDR3 has 15 amino acids. The DNA of the CDR3 is TGTGCCAGCAGCTTAGGGGCCGGGGCCCATGGGACGCAGTATTTT. Translating gives CASSLGAGAHGTQYF.

The chain joins TRBV12-3 or TRBV12-4 to TRBJ2-7, with D perhaps TRBD1 (5 bases). V was cut by 4 bases and J by 2 bases, with 9 bases left in between. This CDR3 is built from 13 residues. Here the CDR3 reads CASSWQGPYEQYF. For the CDR3, the DNA is TGTGCCAGCAGTTGGCAGGGCCCCTACGAGCAGTACTTC.

This clonotype has ten or more counts. This chain joins TRBV7-3 and TRBJ2-2; no firm D call. The CDR3 extends over 15 amino acids. The germline gives CDR1 SGHTA, CDR2 FQGTGA. The V end lost 5 bases, the J end lost 3 bases, and 13 bases lay between the germline ends. CDR3 protein: CASSTQPGHTGELFF. CDR3 coding DNA: TGTGCCAGCAGCACCCAACCTGGACACACCGGGGAGCTGTTTTTT. The full variable domain, completed using reference TRBV7-3 and TRBJ2-2, is GAGVSQTPSNKVTEKGKYVELRCDPISGHTALYWYRQSLGQGPEFLIYFQGTGAADDSGLPNDRFFAVRPEGSVSTLKIQRTERGDSAVYLCASSTQPGHTGELFFGEGSRLTVL.

The V gene is TRBV12-3 or TRBV12-4, the J gene TRBJ1-2; TRBD1 matches 10 bases. V trimming: 3 bases; J trimming: 7 bases; junction bases outside the gene matches: 2. This CDR3 has 13 residues. The DNA for the CDR3 is TGTGCCAGCAGTTTCGACAGGGGGCCTGGCTACACCTTC. This codes for CASSFDRGPGYTF.

This clonotype was seen many times. The chain is built from TRBV29-1 and TRBJ2-7, with a weak D call TRBD1 (6 bases). CDR3 length: 13 residues. Germline CDR1 reads SQVTM; CDR2 reads ANQGSEA. V lost 4 bases and J 4 bases, leaving 14 bases between the germline ends. The CDR3 loop is CSVGVTGLYEQYF. In nucleotides, the CDR3 is TGCAGCGTTGGGGTCACAGGGCTATACGAGCAGTACTTC.

This clonotype was seen ten or more times. In nucleotides, the CDR3 is TGTGCCAGCAGCTTAGACCGCGTTACCCAAGAGACCCAGTACTTC. Translated, it gives CASSLDRVTQETQYF. The V call is TRBV7-9, the J call TRBJ2-5; the D is unclear. Trimming removed 1 base from V and 1 base from J, with 10 bases in between. The CDR3 has 15 amino acids. The germline V gene encodes CDR1 SEHNR and CDR2 FQNEAQ (reference sequence).

This clonotype has just a few counts. The rearrangement joins TRBV20-1 to TRBJ2-1, with 10 bases aligning to TRBD2. Germline V gene data show CDR1 as DFQATT and CDR2 as SNEGSKA (reference sequence). This CDR3 has 14 residues. J gave up 5 bases and V 8 bases, and 9 bases lay outside the gene matches. The CDR3 region is CSPQGLAYNNEQFF. CDR3 DNA sequence: TGCAGTCCCCAGGGACTAGCGTACAACAATGAGCAGTTCTTC.

The gene calls are TRBV30 and TRBJ2-2; no definite D call. The V and J ends lost 0 bases and 5 bases respectively, with 7 bases between them. Germline V gene sequence: CDR1 GTSNPN, CDR2 SVGIG (reference sequence). The CDR3 totals 13 residues. The CDR3 protein is CAWSVLVTGELFF. The CDR3 DNA reads TGTGCCTGGAGTGTATTGGTTACCGGGGAGCTGTTTTTT.

The chain recombines TRBV5-1 with TRBJ2-1; 16 bases align to TRBD2. This CDR3 is built from 18 residues. Germline V lookup: CDR1 SGHRS, CDR2 YFSETQ. Trimming cost V 4 bases and J 12 bases; bases outside gene matches: 16. The CDR3 DNA reads TGCGCCAGCAGCCCCAACCCGGGACTAGCGGGAGGGCCCGGTAGGCAGTTCTTC. This translates into CASSPNPGLAGGPGRQFF.

This clonotype has a count of ten or more. The chain has TRBV9 and TRBJ2-3; D possibly corresponds to TRBD2 (5 bases). This CDR3 has 16 residues. The V gene's germline CDR1 is SGDLS and CDR2 YYNGEE. Between the trimmed V and J ends, which lost 0 bases and 0 bases, there was a span of 11 bases. The CDR3 sequence is CASSVVGSGSTDTQYF. Here the CDR3 DNA reads TGTGCCAGCAGCGTAGTAGGGAGCGGCAGCACAGATACGCAGTATTTT.

The genes are TRBV30 and TRBJ2-1; a possible D gene is TRBD2 (6 bases). Trimming cost V 0 bases and J 8 bases, with 17 bases left between them. This CDR3 contains 15 residues. CDR1 is GTSNPN and CDR2 is SVGIG in the germline V gene (reference sequence). CDR3 region: CAWSVLGGEYDEQFF. The DNA of the CDR3 is TGTGCCTGGAGTGTACTTGGCGGGGAGTATGATGAGCAGTTCTTC.

This clonotype showed up many times. This rearrangement joins TRBV25-1 to TRBJ2-3; D uncertain. V lost 1 base and J 2 bases, leaving 1 base between the germline ends. Germline-derived CDR1 and CDR2 are MGHDK and SYGVNS. The CDR3 totals 12 residues. This CDR3 reads CASSESTDTQYF. CDR3 bases: TGTGCCAGCAGTGAATCCACAGATACGCAGTATTTT.

This clonotype was seen repeatedly, ten times or more. V gene TRBV12-3 or TRBV12-4 combines with J gene TRBJ1-6; D gene unclear. The V and J ends lost 4 bases and 4 bases respectively, with 5 bases between them. This CDR3 region has 13 residues. Written as DNA, the CDR3 is TGTGCCAGCAGTTCAAGTTATAATTCACCCCTCCACTTT. The encoded protein is CASSSSYNSPLHF.